The sequence of this TCR beta chain was determined in a study of blood T cells in healthy people across ages. Study details: Template switching captured about one barcoded beta molecule per two T cells.

Next came a second PCR, run for about 7 to 12 cycles, which used a sample-barcoded 5' primer along with a J-beta primer mix. Every individual sample yielded 2.5 million or more paired-end reads (each containing CDR3). TCRdb used MiXCR to reprocess the 5' RACE reads, holding one entry per CDR3 protein. This table has 550,000 to 750,000 distinct CDR3 sequences, over 20% appearing once. Study conclusions and caveats: Diversity of TCR beta per million T cells declined in a roughly linear way with age. Naive T cell percentage showed a strong correlation with TCR beta diversity.

CDR1 is SEHNR, CDR2 FQNEAQ, per germline (reference sequence). The CDR3 covers 16 residues. V lost 1 base to trimming and J lost 4 bases; unmatched junction nucleotides: 4. Turning to this clonotype: The antigen is undetermined.

Input material: blood. The TCR originated in a man between 65 and 80 years old in good health. The V gene is TRBV7-9, the J gene TRBJ2-5; 12 bases are shared with TRBD2. CDR3 nucleotide sequence: TGTGCCAGCAGCTTAGGGACTAGCGGGATCGCAGAGACCCAGTACTTC. Translated, it gives CASSLGTSGIAETQYF.